This TCR beta chain was sequenced in a study of long-term antiretroviral therapy in people with HIV. General study points: HIV repertoires had narrower CDR3 length ranges than controls.

In the case of this clone: Antigen unknown.

Runs used v3.0 of the immunoSEQ assay and were done at survey level. What sequencing targeted per sample was about 40,000-50,000 T-cell genomes. Only in-frame clones appear in the TCRdb table, and some are missing; sequencing was by immunoSEQ multiplex PCR. In the table there are 12,000 to 15,000 clones, 80% of which are singletons. The CDR3 is 15 amino acids. In germline, CDR1 is LNHDA, CDR2 SQIVND (reference sequence). V lost 7 bases to trimming and J lost 8 bases, with 23 bases between them. The material sequenced was unsorted PBMCs, taken 3.2 years before starting antiretroviral therapy. The clonotype originates from a man in his forties with HIV. The chain links TRBV19 to TRBJ1-2; weak D call: TRBD1 (5 bases). The CDR3 nucleotides read TGTGCCAGTACCCCCCCCGGCGCCAGGGCGGGAGGCTACACCTTC. Protein product: CASTPPGARAGGYTF.